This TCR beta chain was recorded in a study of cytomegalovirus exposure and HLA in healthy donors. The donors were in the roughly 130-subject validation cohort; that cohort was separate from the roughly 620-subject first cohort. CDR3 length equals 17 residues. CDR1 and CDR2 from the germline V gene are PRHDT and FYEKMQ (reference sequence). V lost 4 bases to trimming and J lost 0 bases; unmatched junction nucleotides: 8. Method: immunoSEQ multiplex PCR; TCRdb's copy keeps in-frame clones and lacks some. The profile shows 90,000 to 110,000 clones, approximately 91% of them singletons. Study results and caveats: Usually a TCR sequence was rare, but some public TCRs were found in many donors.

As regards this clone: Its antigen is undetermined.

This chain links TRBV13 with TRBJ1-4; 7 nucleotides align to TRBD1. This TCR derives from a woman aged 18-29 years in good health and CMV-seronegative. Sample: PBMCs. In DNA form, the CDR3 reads TGTGCCAGCAGCTCCTTCACAGGGGTAGCAACTAATGAAAAACTGTTTTTT. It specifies CASSSFTGVATNEKLFF.